The next 5 T cell receptor beta chains were all read from a single sample in a study of T cell repertoires in cytomegalovirus infection. TCRdb ran MiXCR on the reads and lists one entry per CDR3 protein. The table lists around 350,000 distinct CDR3 sequences, roughly 18% of them singletons. What was sequenced was PBMCs. These TCRs come from a human donor in good health (CMV status not recorded). Some clones in this sample may be carry-over from other donors' samples.

This chain uses TRBV10-3 with TRBJ2-7, with TRBD1 identical over 12 bases. Trimming cost V 4 bases and J 2 bases; bases outside gene matches: 3. CDR1 ENHRY and CDR2 SYGVKD come from the germline V gene. The CDR3 covers 15 residues. CDR3 protein: CAISGRDRGPYEQYF. CDR3 in DNA: TGTGCCATCAGTGGCCGGGACAGGGGGCCCTACGAGCAGTACTTC.

This clonotype was observed a few times. Here the CDR3 reads CASSSPGTGLETQYF. The CDR3 DNA follows: TGTGCCAGCAGCTCCCCCGGGACAGGGTTGGAGACCCAGTACTTC. The V and J genes are TRBV7-9 and TRBJ2-5, with TRBD1 matching over 9 bases. CDR3 length: 15 residues. Trimming took 4 bases from V and 5 from J; bases not matched to a gene: 8. Germline V gene sequence: CDR1 SEHNR, CDR2 FQNEAQ (reference sequence).

This clonotype appeared many times. The V call is TRBV7-2, the J call TRBJ2-3, with 8 bases fitting TRBD2. Trimming removed 1 base from V and 4 bases from J; junction bases left unmatched: 1. The CDR3 consists of 14 residues. CDR1 and CDR2 (germline): SGHTA, FQGNSA. DNA of the CDR3: TGTGCCAGCAGCTTAGATAGCGGGGCAGATACGCAGTATTTT. Protein: CASSLDSGADTQYF.

J is TRBJ2-1 and V is TRBV20-1, with D maybe TRBD2 (5 bases). The V and J ends lost 3 bases and 3 bases respectively, with 15 bases between them. Germline lookup yields CDR1 DFQATT and CDR2 SNEGSKA (reference sequence). The CDR3 is 15 residues long. CDR3 in amino acids: CSASSGREFYNEQFF. CDR3 sequence (DNA): TGCAGTGCTAGCTCTGGGAGAGAATTCTACAATGAGCAGTTCTTC.

The chain carries TRBV4-3 and TRBJ2-3; 10 bases are a match to TRBD2. Trimming cost V 2 bases and J 7 bases; bases outside gene matches: 6. Germline V gives CDR1 LGHNA, CDR2 YSLEER. The CDR3 contains 15 residues. CDR3: CASSQRAGGGNTQYF. CDR3 coding DNA: TGCGCCAGCAGCCAACGAGCGGGAGGGGGAAATACGCAGTATTTT.